The 23 T cell receptor beta chains listed next were all sequenced from one sample in a study of Graves' ophthalmopathy and Graves' hyperthyroidism. Scientists amplified the TCR beta CDR3 regions from RNA transcripts. Investigators did first-round RT-PCR with HTBI primers, then second-round multiplex PCR. TCRdb analysed the multiplex PCR reads with MiXCR anew, one entry per CDR3 protein. The sample shows almost 400,000 distinct CDR3 sequences, about a sixth of them seen only once. The sequenced sample was peripheral blood. The source of these receptors is a woman between 18 and 30 years old with Graves' ophthalmopathy.

This clonotype was seen many times. The chain couples TRBV28 to TRBJ1-1; TRBD1 might be the D (5 bases). Per germline, CDR1 MDHEN and CDR2 SYDVKM. Trimming shortened V by 8 bases and J by 1 base, and 8 bases separated the two germline ends. The CDR3 is 12 amino acids. The CDR3 nucleotides are TGTGCCAGCGGCCAGGGGAACACTGAAGCTTTCTTT. Translating it yields CASGQGNTEAFF. Full variable domain (remainder filled in from reference TRBV28 and TRBJ1-1): DVKVTQSSRYLVKRTGEKVFLECVQDMDHENMFWYRQDPGLGLRLIYFSYDVKMKEKGDIPEGYSVSREKKERFSLILESASTNQTSMYLCASGQGNTEAFFGQGTRLTVV.

This clonotype occurred many times. The chain is built from TRBV10-3 and TRBJ2-1, with 8 bases fitting TRBD1. This CDR3 region has 14 residues. Germline values: CDR1 ENHRY, CDR2 SYGVKD. The V and J ends lost 6 bases and 5 bases, in that order; junction bases with no gene match: 6. In DNA form, the CDR3 reads TGTGCCATCAGCCCCGGGACAGGTAACAATGAGCAGTTCTTC. Residues: CAISPGTGNNEQFF.

This clonotype was seen many times. This rearrangement joins TRBV11-2 to TRBJ1-1; D not certain. Trimming removed 0 bases at V and 3 bases at J, with 23 bases between. The CDR3 has 19 residues. The germline gives CDR1 SGHAT, CDR2 FQNNGV. CDR3 amino acids: CASSLEAGQNLLSHTEAFF. The CDR3 DNA sequence: TGTGCCAGCAGCTTAGAGGCAGGCCAGAACCTTCTTTCACACACTGAAGCTTTCTTT. Variable domain in full (rest from reference TRBV11-2 and TRBJ1-1): EAGVAQSPRYKIIEKRQSVAFWCNPISGHATLYWYQQILGQGPKLLIQFQNNGVVDDSQLPKDRFSAERLKGVDSTLKIQPAKLEDSAVYLCASSLEAGQNLLSHTEAFFGQGTRLTVV.

This clonotype was seen many times. This chain links TRBV28 with TRBJ1-5, with TRBD1 matching 7 bases. The CDR3 is 16 residues long. The J segment lost 8 bases and the V segment lost 2 bases, leaving 12 bases of the junction unmatched. Germline V gives CDR1 MDHEN, CDR2 SYDVKM. The CDR3 DNA sequence: TGTGCCAGCAGTTTACCGCAGGGGGATAGAGGTAAGCCCCAGCATTTT. Amino acids: CASSLPQGDRGKPQHF. The complete variable domain, with remaining parts taken from reference TRBV28 and TRBJ1-5, reads DVKVTQSSRYLVKRTGEKVFLECVQDMDHENMFWYRQDPGLGLRLIYFSYDVKMKEKGDIPEGYSVSREKKERFSLILESASTNQTSMYLCASSLPQGDRGKPQHFGDGTRLSIL.

The rearrangement joins TRBV12-3 or TRBV12-4 to TRBJ1-2, with 8 bases fitting TRBD1. The CDR3 has 14 amino acids. The J segment lost 7 bases and the V segment lost 6 bases, leaving 10 bases of the junction unmatched. The CDR3 bases are TGTGCCAGCAGGGGCAGGGCAGGGGGCGGTGGCTACACCTTC. It codes for CASRGRAGGGGYTF.

This clonotype has ten or more counts. The chain is built from TRBV27 and TRBJ1-5; 8 bases agree with TRBD1. The germline gives CDR1 MNHEY, CDR2 SMNVEV (reference sequence). CDR3 length equals 15 residues. Losses at the gene ends were 2 bases for V and 3 bases for J; bases not matched to a gene: 3. CDR3 sequence: CASSLVQGVNQPQHF. The CDR3 bases are TGTGCCAGCAGTTTAGTACAGGGGGTCAATCAGCCCCAGCATTTT.

This clonotype has ten or more counts. This sequence joins TRBV2 and TRBJ1-5, with 9 bases that match TRBD1. This CDR3 region has 15 residues. V gave up 6 bases and J gave up 1 base; unmatched junction bases: 4. Germline loops: CDR1 SNHLY, CDR2 FYNNEI. The CDR3 loop is CASRGDRASNQPQHF. The CDR3 DNA follows: TGTGCCAGCAGGGGGGACAGGGCGAGCAATCAGCCCCAGCATTTT.

This clonotype was detected ten times or more. The chain combines TRBV11-2 with TRBJ2-2, with D tentatively TRBD2 (6 bases). Germline loops: CDR1 SGHAT, CDR2 FQNNGV. Deletions cut 1 base from V and 6 bases from J, with 18 bases between. The CDR3 runs 17 residues. CDR3: CASSLGVRLGGPGELFF. Written as DNA, the CDR3 is TGTGCCAGCAGCTTAGGAGTTCGTCTAGGAGGGCCCGGGGAGCTGTTTTTT.

This clonotype has at least ten counts. This chain uses TRBV2 with TRBJ2-1, with TRBD1 matching 7 bases. The germline V gene encodes CDR1 SNHLY and CDR2 FYNNEI. The CDR3 is 18 amino acids. With V trimmed by 4 bases and J by 0 bases, 12 bases remained unmatched. The CDR3 coding sequence is TGTGCCAGCAGTGGGGGCAGGGGGACAAAGAGCTCCTACAATGAGCAGTTCTTC. Translation gives CASSGGRGTKSSYNEQFF.

This clonotype was observed a few times. The J gene is TRBJ2-7, the V gene TRBV11-2; 7 bases agree with TRBD1. V was pared by 5 bases and J by 3 bases, with 7 bases of the junction left unmatched. CDR3 length: 14 amino acids. Germline values: CDR1 SGHAT, CDR2 FQNNGV. The CDR3 sequence is CASSPGQVNYEQYF. The CDR3 region has the DNA TGTGCCAGCAGCCCCGGACAGGTCAACTACGAGCAGTACTTC.

This chain connects TRBV18 to TRBJ1-2; possible D gene TRBD1, 5 bases. The germline V and J ends were trimmed by 6 bases and 1 base, with 18 bases remaining between them. CDR1 is KGHSH and CDR2 is LQKENI in the germline V gene. The length of the CDR3 is 16 residues. CDR3 amino acids: CASSLLVTTDNYGYTF. The CDR3 DNA follows: TGTGCCAGCTCTCTCCTGGTCACGACAGATAACTATGGCTACACCTTC.

This clonotype has at least ten counts. J is TRBJ1-2 and V is TRBV4-3, with D unclear. This CDR3 comprises 15 residues. V was cut by 0 bases and J by 1 base, with 9 bases left in between. Looked up from germline, CDR1 is LGHNA and CDR2 is YSLEER. CDR3 sequence (DNA): TGCGCCAGCAGCCAAGATTTTTCGTATAACTATGGCTACACCTTC. Protein product: CASSQDFSYNYGYTF.

The V and J genes are TRBV12-5 and TRBJ2-7; D is possibly TRBD1 (5 bases). The V end was cut by 7 bases, the J end by 2 bases, with 15 bases between. The CDR3 runs to 14 residues. Germline CDR1 is LGHNT and CDR2 is FRNRAP. CDR3 residues: CASAQQETTYEQYF. The DNA for the CDR3 is TGTGCTAGTGCCCAACAGGAAACGACCTACGAGCAGTACTTC.

Many counts were recorded for this clonotype. V and J are TRBV30 and TRBJ2-7; the D gene could be TRBD1 or TRBD2 (6 bases each). Germline lookup yields CDR1 GTSNPN and CDR2 SVGIG (reference sequence). The V and J ends lost 3 bases and 6 bases respectively, with 18 bases between them. CDR3 size: 14 residues. The CDR3 DNA follows: TGTGCCTGGAGGCCGGGGGCAGGGAAGATCGAGCAGTACTTC. This gives the protein CAWRPGAGKIEQYF.

This clonotype was counted at least ten times. The chain is built from TRBV20-1 and TRBJ2-2; 7 positions agree with TRBD1. CDR1 is DFQATT and CDR2 is SNEGSKA in the germline V gene (reference sequence). The CDR3 has 16 residues. Trimming took 0 bases from V and 4 from J; bases not matched to a gene: 8. CDR3 residues: CSARDHGTAPTGELFF. DNA of the CDR3: TGCAGTGCTAGAGATCATGGGACAGCTCCCACCGGGGAGCTGTTTTTT.

This clonotype was observed at least ten times. V is TRBV6-1 and J is TRBJ1-1; weak D call: TRBD1 (5 bases). Germline loops: CDR1 MNHNS, CDR2 SASEGT. Trimming took off 4 bases at V and 1 base at J, with 10 bases between the two ends. The CDR3 contains 14 residues. The CDR3 reads CASSVPGGNTEAFF. The CDR3 coding sequence is TGTGCCAGCAGTGTACCGGGGGGGAACACTGAAGCTTTCTTT.

V gene TRBV29-1 combines with J gene TRBJ1-1; D not resolved. Germline loops: CDR1 SQVTM, CDR2 ANQGSEA. The CDR3 runs 11 residues. The V end lost 8 bases, the J end lost 3 bases, and 10 bases lay between the germline ends. CDR3 region: CSTLEYTEAFF. CDR3 DNA sequence: TGCAGCACTCTGGAATACACTGAAGCTTTCTTT. Using reference TRBV29-1 and TRBJ1-1 for the parts outside the CDR3, the full variable domain is SAVISQKPSRDICQRGTSLTIQCQVDSQVTMMFWYRQQPGQSLTLIATANQGSEATYESGFVIDKFPISRPNLTFSTLTVSNMSPEDSSIYLCSTLEYTEAFFGQGTRLTVV.

This clonotype was recorded at least ten times. The genes are TRBV2 and TRBJ2-7; possible D gene TRBD1, 5 bases. The germline CDR1 and CDR2 sequences are SNHLY and FYNNEI. The CDR3 covers 14 residues. Trimming took 5 bases from V and 3 from J, leaving 14 bases between them. The CDR3 coding sequence is TGTGCCAGCAGTAGCCAGGGTTTCGGCTACGAGCAGTACTTC. Amino acids: CASSSQGFGYEQYF.

This clonotype appeared many times. J is TRBJ1-1 and V is TRBV12-3 or TRBV12-4, with D hard to call. Trimming took 3 bases from V and 4 from J, leaving 12 bases between them. CDR3 length: 14 residues. CDR3 amino acids: CASSLSGRSTEAFF. In nucleotides, the CDR3 is TGTGCCAGCAGTTTGTCGGGGAGGAGCACTGAAGCTTTCTTT.

This clonotype was detected ten times or more. This chain uses TRBV18 with TRBJ2-5; no clear D. The CDR3 is 14 residues long. The ends were cut back, 1 base at V and 2 bases at J, with 8 bases in the middle. Per germline, CDR1 KGHSH and CDR2 LQKENI. For the CDR3, the DNA is TGTGCCAGCTCACCACGGCATCTACAAGAGACCCAGTACTTC. This translates into CASSPRHLQETQYF.

This clonotype was seen more than once but under ten times. The J gene is TRBJ1-1, the V gene TRBV6-2 or TRBV6-3; D gene uncertain. The CDR3 spans 16 residues. Germline CDR1 reads MNHEY; CDR2 reads SVGEGT. V was shortened by 2 bases and J by 0 bases, with 13 bases between the two germline ends. The DNA of the CDR3 is TGTGCCAGCAGTTACGGCCGGAATTACATGAACACTGAAGCTTTCTTT. Residues: CASSYGRNYMNTEAFF.

This clonotype appeared many times. The chain links TRBV18 to TRBJ2-5; D is unclear. This CDR3 has 13 residues. In germline, CDR1 is KGHSH, CDR2 LQKENI. Trimming removed 5 bases from V and 4 bases from J, with 11 bases in between. The CDR3 DNA reads TGTGCCAGCTCAGCCACTTGGGGAGAGACCCAGTACTTC. It encodes CASSATWGETQYF.

This clonotype was picked up many times. The V gene is TRBV20-1, the J gene TRBJ2-2, with unresolved D. CDR3 size: 16 residues. V lost 5 bases, J lost 3 bases, and 19 bases lay in between. Germline V gene lookup returns CDR1 DFQATT and CDR2 SNEGSKA (reference sequence). CDR3 nucleotide sequence: TGCAGTGCTCCCGGTTCCGAGCAGACGTACACCGGGGAGCTGTTTTTT. It codes for CSAPGSEQTYTGELFF.